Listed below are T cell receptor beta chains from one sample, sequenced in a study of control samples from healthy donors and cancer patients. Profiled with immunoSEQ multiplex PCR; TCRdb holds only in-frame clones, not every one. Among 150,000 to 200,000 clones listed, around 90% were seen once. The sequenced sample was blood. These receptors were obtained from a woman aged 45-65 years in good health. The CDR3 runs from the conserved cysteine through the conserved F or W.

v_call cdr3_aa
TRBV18 CASSPQASYEQYF
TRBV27 CASSPRTSRNTEAFF
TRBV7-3 CASSPTGGIYGYTF
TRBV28 CASSSPELATNYGYTF
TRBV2 CASTRREGPEETQYF
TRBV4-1 CASSDRQVLGEQFF
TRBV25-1 CASSGQVTLHF
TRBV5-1 CASSQGTGSTDTQYF
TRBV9 CASSVGSARNEQFF
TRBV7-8 CASSLSRQSNYGYTF
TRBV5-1 CASSPPGTENTGELFF
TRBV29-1 CSATLTGENTEAFF
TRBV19 CASSENGGNSPLHF
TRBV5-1 CASSPEFQETQYF
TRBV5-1 CASSLGDRAHGYTF
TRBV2 CASSKQINEQFF
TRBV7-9 CASSLAGGQPQHF
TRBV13 CASSLEAGGNSYEQYF
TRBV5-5 CASSPTGTDLHEQYF
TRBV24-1 CATSDPDRVSETQYF
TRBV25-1 CASSEQQAYYGYTF
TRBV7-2 CASIATGIGSYNEQFF
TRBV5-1 CASSSDRGNEKLFF
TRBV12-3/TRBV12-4 CASNMPGTEAFF
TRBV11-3 CASSFGQGGLKPFF
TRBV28 CASGLTVGDGYTF
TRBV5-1 CASSSGQGLDYEQYF
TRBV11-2 CASSLMRDRDWETQYF
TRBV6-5 CASSFKAGGPNEQFF
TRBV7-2 CASSRKLAGGSEQYF
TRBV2 CASMRQVRVEQYF
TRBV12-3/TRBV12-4 CASSPQDRAAFF
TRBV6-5 CASRPLGQGQETQYF
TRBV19 CASSDRGQPLDTQYF
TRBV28 CASGRGGPYEQYF
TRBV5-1 CASSWTRDRGNNEQFF
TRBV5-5 CASSSRAPNTGELFF
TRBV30 CACRTSGSTDTQYF
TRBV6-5 CASRTSENSPLHF
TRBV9 CASSGQGSQPQHF
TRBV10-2 CASSDASLNSPLHF
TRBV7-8 CASSLGGQVYGYTF
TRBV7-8 CASSLAGAETQYF
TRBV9 CASSSPGQGPNTGELFF
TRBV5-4 CASSFGGESYGYIF
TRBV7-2 CTSSQGHRGGYGYTF
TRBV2 CASSDRGVWRMNTEAFF
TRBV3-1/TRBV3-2 CASSGTDGYTF
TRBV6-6 CASSYGQGFAYEQYF
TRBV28 CASSLSTTGGYEQYF
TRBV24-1 CATSLIPGDEQFF
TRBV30 CAWKGMNTEAFF
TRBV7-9 CASSIRDEQYF
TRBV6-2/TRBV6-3 CASSSRDRDRDTQYF
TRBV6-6 CASSYSGVGEKLFF
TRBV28 CASSSGMTFGYTF
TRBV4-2 CASSQDASGYEQYF
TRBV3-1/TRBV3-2 CASSQALGVAGTQVYEQFF
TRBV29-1 CSVDSLSGNTIYF
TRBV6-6 CASSSVTDTQYF